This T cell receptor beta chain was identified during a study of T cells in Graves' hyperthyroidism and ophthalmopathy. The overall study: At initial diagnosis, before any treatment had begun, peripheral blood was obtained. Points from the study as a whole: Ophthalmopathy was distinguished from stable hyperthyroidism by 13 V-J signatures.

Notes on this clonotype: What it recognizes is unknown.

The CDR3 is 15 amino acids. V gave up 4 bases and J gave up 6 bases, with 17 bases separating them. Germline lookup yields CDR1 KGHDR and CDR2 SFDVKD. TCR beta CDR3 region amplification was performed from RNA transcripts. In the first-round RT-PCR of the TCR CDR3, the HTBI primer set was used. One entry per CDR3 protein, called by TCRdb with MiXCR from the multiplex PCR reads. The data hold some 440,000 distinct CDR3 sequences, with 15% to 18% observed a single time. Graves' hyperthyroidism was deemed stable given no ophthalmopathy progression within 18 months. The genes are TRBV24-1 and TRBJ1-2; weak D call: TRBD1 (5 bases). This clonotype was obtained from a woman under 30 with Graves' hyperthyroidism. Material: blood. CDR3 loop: CATSDPTGRWHGYTF. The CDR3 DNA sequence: TGTGCCACCAGTGACCCCACAGGTCGTTGGCATGGCTACACCTTC.